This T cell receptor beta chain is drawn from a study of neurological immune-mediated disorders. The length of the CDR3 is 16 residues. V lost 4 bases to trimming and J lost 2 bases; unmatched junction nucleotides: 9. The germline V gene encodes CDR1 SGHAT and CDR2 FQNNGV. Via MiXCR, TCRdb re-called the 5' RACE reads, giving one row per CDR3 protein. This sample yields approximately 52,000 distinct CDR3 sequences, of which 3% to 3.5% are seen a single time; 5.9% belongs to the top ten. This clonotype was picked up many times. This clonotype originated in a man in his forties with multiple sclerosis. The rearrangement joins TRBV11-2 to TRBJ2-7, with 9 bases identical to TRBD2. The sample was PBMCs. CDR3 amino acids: CASSSGMGGGAYEQYF. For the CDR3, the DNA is TGTGCCAGCAGCTCTGGGATGGGCGGGGGGGCCTACGAGCAGTACTTC.